This T cell receptor (beta chain) was captured in a study of regulatory dendritic cells for organ transplantation. CD4+ or CD8+ T cells were sorted as naive CD45RA+ or memory CD45RO+. TCRdb's table, derived via immunoSEQ multiplex PCR, lists solely in-frame clones and lacks some. The data show fewer than 50,000 clones, with approximately 90% seen just once and about 0.11% held by the top ten. Study outcomes and limitations: Between individuals, the alloreactive memory CD8+ T cell pool differed considerably. Naive CD4+ and CD8+ repertoires were highly diverse; memory CD8+ was most oligoclonal. Mature dendritic cells appeared to drive more memory CD8+ clonal expansion than regulatory ones.

Germline V gene lookup returns CDR1 LNHDA and CDR2 SQIVND (reference sequence). V shed 2 bases and J shed 0 bases, with 10 bases lying between them. This CDR3 has 15 residues. On this clone itself: Its target is not known.

The specimen sequenced was naive CD8+ T cells from blood. The subset here: CD45RA+ naive T cells. This receptor was obtained from a human donor in good health. The rearrangement joins TRBV19 to TRBJ2-5; a weak D match, TRBD1 (6 bases). CDR3 in DNA: TGTGCCAGTAGTATACTACCAGGGGACCAAGAGACCCAGTACTTC. Translating gives CASSILPGDQETQYF.